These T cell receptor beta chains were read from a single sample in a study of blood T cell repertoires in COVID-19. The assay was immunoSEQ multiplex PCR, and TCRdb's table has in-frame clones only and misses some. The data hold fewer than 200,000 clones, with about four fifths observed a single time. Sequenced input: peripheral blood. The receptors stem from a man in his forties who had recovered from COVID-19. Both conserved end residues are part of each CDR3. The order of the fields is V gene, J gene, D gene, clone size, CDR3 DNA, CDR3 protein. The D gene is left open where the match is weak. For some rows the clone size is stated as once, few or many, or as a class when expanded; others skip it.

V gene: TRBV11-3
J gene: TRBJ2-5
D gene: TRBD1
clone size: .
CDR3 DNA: TGTGCCAGCAGCTCCCGGGACAGGGGGCGGGAGACCCAGTACTTC
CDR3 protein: CASSSRDRGRETQYF

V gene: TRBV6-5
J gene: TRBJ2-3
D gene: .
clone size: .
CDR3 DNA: TGTGCCAGCAGTTACTCGACTGGTATTCCGAATACGCAGTATTTT
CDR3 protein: CASSYSTGIPNTQYF

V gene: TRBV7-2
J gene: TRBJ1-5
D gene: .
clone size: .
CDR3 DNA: TGTGCCAGCAGCTTAGGGGGGGACCCCAATCAGCCCCAGCATTTT
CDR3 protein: CASSLGGDPNQPQHF

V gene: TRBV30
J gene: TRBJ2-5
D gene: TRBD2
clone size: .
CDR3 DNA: TGTGCCTGGAGTGTGGGGACTAGGCACGAGACCCAGTACTTC
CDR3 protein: CAWSVGTRHETQYF

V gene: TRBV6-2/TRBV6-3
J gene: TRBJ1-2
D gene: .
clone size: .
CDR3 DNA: TGTGCCAGCAGTCGCACAGGAGCCTATGGCTACACCTTC
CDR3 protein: CASSRTGAYGYTF

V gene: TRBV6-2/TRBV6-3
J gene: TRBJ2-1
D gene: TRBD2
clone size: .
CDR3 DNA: TGTGCCAGCAGTTACGTAGCGGGAGCGATCCATGAGCAGTTCTTC
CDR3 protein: CASSYVAGAIHEQFF

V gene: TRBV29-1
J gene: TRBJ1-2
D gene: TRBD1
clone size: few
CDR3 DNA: TGCAGCGTCGACGGCGGGACAGGGCTAGAAATCGGGGGCTACACCTTC
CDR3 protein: CSVDGGTGLEIGGYTF

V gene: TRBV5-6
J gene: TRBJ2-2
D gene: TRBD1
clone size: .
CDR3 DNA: TGTGCCAGCAGCTTGGACAGGGGGGTCACCGGGGAGCTGTTTTTT
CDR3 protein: CASSLDRGVTGELFF

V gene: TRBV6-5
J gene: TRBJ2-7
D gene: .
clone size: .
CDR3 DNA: TGTGCCAGCAGTTACAACAGGGTGCCCCACGAGCAGTACTTC
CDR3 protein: CASSYNRVPHEQYF

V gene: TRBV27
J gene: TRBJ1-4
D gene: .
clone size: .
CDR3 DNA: TGTGCCAGCCGATCAACACAGACAACTAATGAAAAACTGTTTTTT
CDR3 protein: CASRSTQTTNEKLFF

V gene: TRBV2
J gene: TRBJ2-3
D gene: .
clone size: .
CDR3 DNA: TGTGCCAGCAGGTCTCAGGGGACAGATACGCAGTATTTT
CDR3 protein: CASRSQGTDTQYF

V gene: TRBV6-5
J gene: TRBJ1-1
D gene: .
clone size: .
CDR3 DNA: TGTGCCAGCAGTTTTACAGGGAACACTGAAGCTTTCTTT
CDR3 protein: CASSFTGNTEAFF

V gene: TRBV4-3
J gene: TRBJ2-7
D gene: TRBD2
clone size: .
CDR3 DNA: TGCGCCAGCAGCCAAGTCCTCGCGGGGGGCCACGAGCAGTACTTC
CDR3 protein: CASSQVLAGGHEQYF

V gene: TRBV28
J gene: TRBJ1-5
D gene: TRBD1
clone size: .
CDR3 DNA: TGTGCCAGCAGTTTGGGCAGGGGGCGCTTAAATCAGCCCCAGCATTTT
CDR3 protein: CASSLGRGRLNQPQHF

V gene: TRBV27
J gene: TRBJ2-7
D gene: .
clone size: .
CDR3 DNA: TGTGCCAGCAGTCCGATACCAGGAATCTTAAACTACGAGCAGTACTTC
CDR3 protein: CASSPIPGILNYEQYF

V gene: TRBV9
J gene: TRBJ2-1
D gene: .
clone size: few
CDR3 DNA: TGTGCCAGCAGCGTTTATCTCTACAATGAGCAGTTCTTC
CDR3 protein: CASSVYLYNEQFF

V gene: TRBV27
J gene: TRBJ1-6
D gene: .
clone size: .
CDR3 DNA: TGTGCCAGCAGTTTGGAGACGGAGAATTCACCCCTCCACTTT
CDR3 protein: CASSLETENSPLHF

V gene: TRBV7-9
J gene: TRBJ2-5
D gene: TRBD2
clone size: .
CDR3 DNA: TGTGCCAGCCTTCGGGGGGGGATTCAAGAGACCCAGTACTTC
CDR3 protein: CASLRGGIQETQYF

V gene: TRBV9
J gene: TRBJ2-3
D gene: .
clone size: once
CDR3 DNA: TGTGCCAGCAGCCCCCATGCGGATACGCAGTATTTT
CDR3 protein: CASSPHADTQYF

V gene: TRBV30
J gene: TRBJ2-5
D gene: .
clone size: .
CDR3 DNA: TGTGCCTCAGGACACCCTGAGGAGACCCAGTACTTC
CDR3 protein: CASGHPEETQYF

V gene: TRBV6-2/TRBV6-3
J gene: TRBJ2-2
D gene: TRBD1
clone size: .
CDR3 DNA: TGTGCCAGCAGTGGACAGGGGCTCACCGGGGAGCTGTTTTTT
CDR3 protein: CASSGQGLTGELFF

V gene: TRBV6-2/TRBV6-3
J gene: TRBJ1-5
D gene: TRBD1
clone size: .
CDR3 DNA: TGTGCCAGCAGTTCTGATTTGGCCCCAGACAGGGGGCTTTCATCGCCCCAGCATTTT
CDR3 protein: CASSSDLAPDRGLSSPQHF

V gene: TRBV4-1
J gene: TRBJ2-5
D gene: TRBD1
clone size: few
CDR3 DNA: TGCGCCAGCAGCCAAGATGCTCCCGGGACAGGGCTGGAGGAGACCCAGTACTTC
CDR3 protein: CASSQDAPGTGLEETQYF

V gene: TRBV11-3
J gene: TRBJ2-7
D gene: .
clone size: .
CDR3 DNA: TGTGCCAGCAGCTTCGCCTACGAGCAGTACTTC
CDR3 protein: CASSFAYEQYF

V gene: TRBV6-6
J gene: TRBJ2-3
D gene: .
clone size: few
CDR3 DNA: TGTGCCAGCGGGGGGGCCGGAGATACGCAGTATTTT
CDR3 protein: CASGGAGDTQYF

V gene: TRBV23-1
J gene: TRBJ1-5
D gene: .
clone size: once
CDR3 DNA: TGCGCCAGGAGTCCGGAGTATAGCAATCAGCCCCAGCATTTT
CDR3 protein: CARSPEYSNQPQHF

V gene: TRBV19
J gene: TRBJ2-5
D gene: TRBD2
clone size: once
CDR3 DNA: TGTGCCAGTAGTATGGACGGGGGGAAGGGGACCCAGTACTTC
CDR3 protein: CASSMDGGKGTQYF

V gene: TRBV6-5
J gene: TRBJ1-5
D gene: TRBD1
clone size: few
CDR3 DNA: TGTGCCAGCAGACAGGGGCTGAATCAGCCCCAGCATTTT
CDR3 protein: CASRQGLNQPQHF

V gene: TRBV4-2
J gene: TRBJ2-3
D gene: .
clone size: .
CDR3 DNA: TGTGCCAGCAGCCAAGAGGGAGCTTCCACAGATACGCAGTATTTT
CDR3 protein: CASSQEGASTDTQYF

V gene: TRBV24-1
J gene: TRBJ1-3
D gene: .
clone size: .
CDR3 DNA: TGTGCCACCAGTGACCCGGGTGAAAACACCATATATTTT
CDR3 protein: CATSDPGENTIYF

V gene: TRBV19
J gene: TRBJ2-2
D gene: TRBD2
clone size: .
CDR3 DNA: TGTGCCAGTAGTATTCGGGAGGCGTCGGGGGAGCTGTTTTTT
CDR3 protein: CASSIREASGELFF

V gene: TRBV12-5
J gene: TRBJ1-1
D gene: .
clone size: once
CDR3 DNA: TGTGCTAGTGGTTCACGGACACCCAGCACTGAAGCTTTCTTT
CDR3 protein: CASGSRTPSTEAFF

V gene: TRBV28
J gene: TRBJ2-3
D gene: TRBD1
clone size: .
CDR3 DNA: TGTGCCAGCAGTTCGGGACAGGCGTCGGGCCAGGGTACGCAGTATTTT
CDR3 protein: CASSSGQASGQGTQYF

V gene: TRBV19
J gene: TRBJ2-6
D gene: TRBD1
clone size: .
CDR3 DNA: TGTGCCAGTACCGGGCCTACAGGGGGCGCCGGCTCTTGGGCCAACGTCCTGACTTTC
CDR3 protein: CASTGPTGGAGSWANVLTF

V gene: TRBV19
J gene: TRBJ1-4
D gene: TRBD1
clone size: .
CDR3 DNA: TGTGCCAGTAGTATTCTGGGACAGGGTAATGAAAAACTGTTTTTT
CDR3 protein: CASSILGQGNEKLFF

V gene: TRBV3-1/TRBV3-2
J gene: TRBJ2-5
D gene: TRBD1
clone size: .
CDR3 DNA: TGTGCCAGCAGCCAACTGCAGGGGGCGAAAAAGACCCAGTACTTC
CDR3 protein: CASSQLQGAKKTQYF

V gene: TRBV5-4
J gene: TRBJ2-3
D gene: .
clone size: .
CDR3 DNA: TGTGCCAGCAGCTTGGGGGCTAGCGGCACAGATACGCAGTATTTT
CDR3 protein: CASSLGASGTDTQYF

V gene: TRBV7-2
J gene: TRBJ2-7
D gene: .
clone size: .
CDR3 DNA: TGTGCCAGCAGCCTCGGACGAGGTAGCGGCGAGCAGTACTTC
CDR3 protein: CASSLGRGSGEQYF

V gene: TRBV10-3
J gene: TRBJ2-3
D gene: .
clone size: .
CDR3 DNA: TGTGCCATCAGTGTTACTAGCACAGATACGCAGTATTTT
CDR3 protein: CAISVTSTDTQYF